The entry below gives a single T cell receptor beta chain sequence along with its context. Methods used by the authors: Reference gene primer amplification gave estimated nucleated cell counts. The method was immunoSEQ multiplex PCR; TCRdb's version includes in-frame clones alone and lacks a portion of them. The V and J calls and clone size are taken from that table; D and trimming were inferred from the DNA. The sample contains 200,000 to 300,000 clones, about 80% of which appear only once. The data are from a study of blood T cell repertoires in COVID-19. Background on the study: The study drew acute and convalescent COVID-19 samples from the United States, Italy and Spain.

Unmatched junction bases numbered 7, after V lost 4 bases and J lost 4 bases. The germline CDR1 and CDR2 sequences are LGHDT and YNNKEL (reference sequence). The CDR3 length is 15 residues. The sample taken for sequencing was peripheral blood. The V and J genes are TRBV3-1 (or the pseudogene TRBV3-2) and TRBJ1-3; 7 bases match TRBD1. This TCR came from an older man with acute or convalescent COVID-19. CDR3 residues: CASSRETGRGNTIYF. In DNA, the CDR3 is TGTGCCAGCAGCCGGGAGACAGGGCGCGGAAACACCATATATTTT.